This T cell receptor (beta chain) emerged from a study of OX40 agonist ivuxolimab in advanced cancers. V shed 5 bases, J shed 6 bases, and the junction held 12 bases outside the gene matches. Per germline, CDR1 MNHEY and CDR2 SMNVEV (reference sequence). This CDR3 region has 17 residues. Concerning this clone: The antigen is not known.

General study findings and limits: More expanded clones were seen, on average, in CD8+ T cells than in CD4+. Some nonresponders likewise displayed low normalized T-cell clonal expansion. CD4+ and CD8+ blood T cells expanded clonally by week 6 at 0.1 to 3.0 mg/kg.

Assay: immunoSEQ multiplex PCR; the TCRdb copy retains only in-frame clones and omits some. The sample contains approximately 90,000 clones, 70% to 90% of which appear only once. This TCR derives from an adult with an advanced solid tumor such as melanoma, head and neck, liver or kidney cancer. Source: CD4+ or CD8+ T cells sorted from blood, taken in a trial of the OX40 agonist ivuxolimab. This rearrangement joins TRBV27 to TRBJ1-5, with 11 bases identical to TRBD1. The CDR3 sequence is CASSPTSGTGGSQPQHF. DNA for the CDR3: TGTGCCAGCAGTCCCACCTCCGGGACAGGGGGGAGTCAGCCCCAGCATTTT.